The 23 T cell receptor beta chains below come from one sample, sequenced in a study of shared clonotypes between healthy human individuals. Sequencing was performed with immunoSEQ multiplex PCR; in TCRdb, only in-frame clones are kept and a portion is missing. The table has 2.3 million or so clones, roughly 93% seen once. Sequencing input: naive CD4+ T cells from PBMCs. The subset is: CD45RA+ positively selected. Receptor source: a man between 18 and 29 years old in good health. Some clones in this sample may be carry-over from other donors' samples.

This chain joins TRBV6-1 and TRBJ1-1; the D gene is possibly TRBD1 (5 bases). The germline V gene has CDR1 MNHNS and CDR2 SASEGT. The V end was cut by 2 bases, the J end by 3 bases, with 7 bases between. The CDR3 consists of 13 residues. The chain's CDR3 is CASSERQHTEAFF. CDR3 sequence (DNA): TGTGCCAGCAGTGAAAGACAGCACACTGAAGCTTTCTTT.

Turning to this clone: The identical CDR3 is also encoded by other nucleotide sequences in the sample. The CDR3 reads CASSPGGGQPQHF. CDR3 DNA sequence: TGTGCCAGCTCACCAGGGGGCGGTCAGCCCCAGCATTTT. The rearrangement joins TRBV18 to TRBJ1-5; D is perhaps TRBD1 (6 bases). Germline V gene sequence: CDR1 KGHSH, CDR2 LQKENI. The CDR3 extends over 13 amino acids. Trimming removed 2 bases at V and 6 bases at J, with 8 bases between.

This clone appeared once. V usage is TRBV6-5 and J usage is TRBJ2-1; 8 positions agree with TRBD2. V gave up 2 bases and J gave up 6 bases; unmatched junction bases: 6. This CDR3 is built from 15 residues. CDR1 and CDR2 (germline): MNHEY, SVGAGI. The CDR3 protein is CASSYGAGGGNEQFF. The CDR3 coding sequence is TGTGCCAGCAGTTACGGGGCGGGAGGAGGCAATGAGCAGTTCTTC.

The chain is built from TRBV6-5 and TRBJ2-1, with 10 bases fitting TRBD2. CDR1 is MNHEY, CDR2 SVGAGI, per germline. The V segment lost 2 bases and the J segment 7 bases; nucleotides outside the gene matches: 5. This CDR3 is built from 15 residues. In DNA form, the CDR3 reads TGTGCCAGCAGTTACGGGGGTAGCGGGAGGAATGAGCAGTTCTTC. Translated: CASSYGGSGRNEQFF.

The rearrangement uses TRBV30 and TRBJ1-5; the D gene is possibly TRBD1 (5 bases). CDR1 is GTSNPN and CDR2 is SVGIG in the germline V gene (reference sequence). The CDR3 runs 13 residues. V shed 5 bases and J shed 4 bases, with 12 bases lying between them. CDR3 DNA: TGTGCCTGGGGGAGGAGGGGAAATCAGCCCCAGCATTTT. Residues: CAWGRRGNQPQHF.

This clone was detected only a few times. Other DNA sequences within the sample encode an identical CDR3. The chain is built from TRBV6-5 and TRBJ1-1; D is undetermined. Trimming stripped 6 bases from V and 0 bases from J, with 8 bases between. There are 13 residues in the CDR3. The germline gives CDR1 MNHEY, CDR2 SVGAGI. The CDR3 DNA is TGTGCCAGCAGCCTCACAGTGAACACTGAAGCTTTCTTT. The encoded protein is CASSLTVNTEAFF.

The V and J genes are TRBV5-5 and TRBJ1-1; weak D call: TRBD1 (6 bases). CDR3 size: 12 residues. The V end lost 8 bases, the J end lost 3 bases, and 11 bases lay between the germline ends. CDR1 and CDR2 (germline): SGHKS, YYEKEE (reference sequence). The chain's CDR3 is CASDRTDTEAFF. CDR3 DNA sequence: TGTGCCAGTGACAGGACCGACACTGAAGCTTTCTTT.

The V and J genes are TRBV2 and TRBJ2-3; 10 positions match TRBD1. Per the germline V gene, CDR1 is SNHLY and CDR2 is FYNNEI. There are 15 residues in the CDR3. V was pared by 5 bases and J by 6 bases, with 8 bases of the junction left unmatched. This CDR3 reads CASSSGQGKVDTQYF. The DNA of the CDR3 is TGTGCCAGCAGTTCGGGACAGGGGAAAGTGGATACGCAGTATTTT.

The chain carries TRBV29-1 and TRBJ1-2, with a possible D match to TRBD1 (5 bases). Germline V gene data show CDR1 as SQVTM and CDR2 as ANQGSEA. The CDR3 totals 14 residues. V was pared by 5 bases and J by 3 bases, with 16 bases between. The CDR3 nucleotides read TGCAGCGTTTCGGTGTCTTGGGGCGACTATGGCTACACCTTC. It yields the protein CSVSVSWGDYGYTF.

The chain uses TRBV5-6 and TRBJ2-4; 8 bases agree with TRBD1. Germline lookup yields CDR1 SGHDT and CDR2 YYEEEE. The CDR3 consists of 15 residues. V gave up 0 bases and J gave up 7 bases; unmatched junction bases: 6. CDR3 protein: CASSLGTGIGNIQYF. CDR3 nucleotide sequence: TGTGCCAGCAGCTTGGGGACAGGGATAGGGAACATTCAGTACTTC.

The CDR3 DNA reads as TGCGCCAGCAGCCCCGGGGTGGCCGGATTTAGCACAGATACGCAGTATTTT. Translating it yields CASSPGVAGFSTDTQYF. This chain links TRBV4-1 with TRBJ2-3; a possible D gene is TRBD2 (5 bases). This CDR3 is built from 17 residues. Germline values: CDR1 MGHRA, CDR2 YSYEKL. V lost 4 bases, J lost 0 bases, and 17 bases lay in between.

With respect to this clone: The junction and the germline gene differ at one end; a read error may be behind it. The chain has TRBV4-1 and TRBJ2-4; 8 positions agree with TRBD2. Germline values: CDR1 MGHRA, CDR2 YSYEKL. The CDR3 spans 16 residues. The CDR3 region is CASSRRQGPLADPTPF. In DNA form, the CDR3 reads TGCGCCAGCAGCCGAAGGCAGGGCCCACTAGCGGACCCGACCCCATTT.

The chain joins TRBV21-1 to TRBJ2-5; TRBD1 was called by the table and not checked on the DNA. TRBV21-1 corresponds to a pseudogene. The CDR3 runs 16 residues. The CDR3: CASSFSGTGSSETQYF. CDR3 DNA: TGTGCCAGCAGCTTTTCCGGGACAGGTTCGTCAGAGACCCAGTACTTC.

The DNA for the CDR3 is TGTGCCAGCAGTTTGGGGGGCTCGGCCAAAAACATTCAGTACTTC. Protein product: CASSLGGSAKNIQYF. The chain recombines TRBV28 with TRBJ2-4; TRBD1 or TRBD2 may be the D gene (6 bases each). The CDR3 is 15 amino acids. V was shortened by 3 bases and J by 1 base, with 10 bases between the two germline ends. Germline lookup yields CDR1 MDHEN and CDR2 SYDVKM.

J is TRBJ1-3 and V is TRBV28; D perhaps matches TRBD1 (5 bases). Germline V lookup: CDR1 MDHEN, CDR2 SYDVKM. This CDR3 spans 16 amino acids. V lost 6 bases, J lost 0 bases, and 15 bases lay in between. CDR3 region: CASSPWGRSSGNTIYF. In DNA, the CDR3 is TGTGCCAGCAGCCCATGGGGCCGGAGCTCTGGAAACACCATATATTTT.

This chain joins TRBV6-1 and TRBJ1-5, with D possibly matching TRBD1 (5 bases). The V end was cut by 2 bases, the J end by 2 bases, with 13 bases between. The CDR3 consists of 16 residues. The V gene's germline CDR1 is MNHNS and CDR2 SASEGT. The CDR3 loop is CASSEWRGWGNQPQHF. CDR3 sequence (DNA): TGTGCCAGCAGTGAATGGAGGGGATGGGGCAATCAGCCCCAGCATTTT.

The chain couples TRBV18 to TRBJ1-2, with 9 bases lining up with TRBD1. The CDR3 totals 15 residues. The V and J ends lost 3 bases and 3 bases, in that order; junction bases with no gene match: 5. CDR1 KGHSH and CDR2 LQKENI come from the germline V gene. The CDR3 sequence is CASSPGQGNHYGYTF. The CDR3 coding sequence is TGTGCCAGCTCACCGGGACAGGGAAACCACTATGGCTACACCTTC.

The genes are TRBV19 and TRBJ2-3; 10 bases agree with TRBD1. The CDR3 spans 15 residues. The germline gives CDR1 LNHDA, CDR2 SQIVND (reference sequence). Trimming removed 5 bases from V and 2 bases from J; junction bases left unmatched: 4. The CDR3 coding sequence is TGTGCCAGTAGTGGGGGACAGGGGACCACAGATACGCAGTATTTT. Translated, it gives CASSGGQGTTDTQYF. The variable domain in full, with the rest retrieved from reference TRBV19 and TRBJ2-3, is DGGITQSPKYLFRKEGQNVTLSCEQNLNHDAMYWYRQDPGQGLRLIYYSQIVNDFQKGDIAEGYSVSREKKESFPLTVTSAQKNPTAFYLCASSGGQGTTDTQYFGPGTRLTVL.

As to this clone: The sample contains more than one DNA sequence encoding this CDR3. CDR3 in DNA: TGTGCCAGCAGCTTGGGAGGTAGCGGCACAGATACGCAGTATTTT. Translating gives CASSLGGSGTDTQYF. This sequence joins TRBV5-4 and TRBJ2-3; weak D call: TRBD2 (5 bases). Trimming cost V 0 bases and J 1 base, with 9 bases left between them. Germline V gene data show CDR1 as SGHNT and CDR2 as YYREEE (reference sequence). The CDR3 covers 15 residues.

Comments on this clone: The sample carries other DNA sequences with the same CDR3. The chain carries TRBV2 and TRBJ2-3, with 10 bases that match TRBD2. CDR1 and CDR2 from the germline V gene are SNHLY and FYNNEI. This CDR3 is built from 15 residues. V trimming: 6 bases; J trimming: 1 base; junction bases outside the gene matches: 4. This chain's CDR3 is CASSLAGVGTDTQYF. The DNA for the CDR3 is TGTGCCAGCAGCCTAGCGGGAGTCGGCACAGATACGCAGTATTTT.

The chain carries TRBV11-2 and TRBJ1-2; 7 positions match TRBD1. CDR3 length: 17 amino acids. CDR1 is SGHAT and CDR2 is FQNNGV in the germline V gene. V lost 2 bases and J lost 2; bases outside the gene matches: 11. The CDR3 loop reads CASSLHGTARDNYGYTF. CDR3 nucleotide sequence: TGTGCCAGCAGCTTACACGGGACAGCGCGGGACAACTATGGCTACACCTTC.

V and J are TRBV5-4 and TRBJ2-7; the D gene is possibly TRBD2 (5 bases). Germline V gene data show CDR1 as SGHNT and CDR2 as YYREEE (reference sequence). Trimming took 4 bases from V and 1 from J, leaving 24 bases between them. This CDR3 is built from 18 residues. CDR3 sequence: CASSTSQAYSRGSYEQYF. CDR3 bases: TGTGCCAGCAGCACTAGTCAGGCTTATTCCAGAGGGTCCTACGAGCAGTACTTC.

V is TRBV7-3 and J is TRBJ2-4; TRBD2 matches 7 bases. The junction had 3 bases not matched to a gene; V was cut back by 3 bases and J by 7 bases. CDR1 and CDR2 (germline): SGHTA, FQGTGA. The CDR3 has 13 residues. The CDR3 nucleotides are TGTGCCAGCAGCTTTGGACTAGGGAACATTCAGTACTTC. Translation: CASSFGLGNIQYF.